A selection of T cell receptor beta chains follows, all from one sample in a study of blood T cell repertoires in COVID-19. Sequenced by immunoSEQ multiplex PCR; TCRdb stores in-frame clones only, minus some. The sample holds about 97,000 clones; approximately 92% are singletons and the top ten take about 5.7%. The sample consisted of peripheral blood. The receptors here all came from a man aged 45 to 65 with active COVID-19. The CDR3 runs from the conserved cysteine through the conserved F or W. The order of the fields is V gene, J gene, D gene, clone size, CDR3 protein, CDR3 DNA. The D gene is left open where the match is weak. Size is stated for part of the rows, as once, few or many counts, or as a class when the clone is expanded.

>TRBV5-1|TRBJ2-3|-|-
CASSLAALAGVTDTQYF
TGCGCCAGCAGCTTGGCCGCCTTGGCAGGGGTCACAGATACGCAGTATTTT
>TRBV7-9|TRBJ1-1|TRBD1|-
CASSRAGTVKAFF
TGTGCCAGCAGCAGGGCGGGGACAGTGAAAGCTTTCTTT
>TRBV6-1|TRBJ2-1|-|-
CASSEAAEQQFF
TGTGCCAGCAGTGAAGCTGCGGAGCAGCAGTTCTTC
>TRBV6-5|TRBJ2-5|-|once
CASQGVGETQYF
TGTGCCAGCCAAGGGGTTGGAGAGACCCAGTACTTC
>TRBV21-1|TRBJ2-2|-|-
CASSKALQGTGPLAGANTGELFF
TGTGCCAGCAGCAAAGCGCTTCAGGGGACAGGTCCCCTAGCGGGAGCGAACACCGGGGAGCTGTTTTTT
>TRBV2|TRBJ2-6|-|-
CASSSTALSGANVLTF
TGTGCCAGCAGCTCGACAGCCCTTTCTGGGGCCAACGTCCTGACTTTC
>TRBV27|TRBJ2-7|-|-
CASGDSRASFSYEQYF
TGTGCCAGCGGCGACTCGCGGGCTAGCTTCTCCTACGAGCAGTACTTC
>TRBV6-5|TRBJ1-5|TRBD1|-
CASKATGGGNQPQHF
TGTGCCAGCAAGGCTACAGGGGGCGGCAATCAGCCCCAGCATTTT
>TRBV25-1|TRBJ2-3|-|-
CASSPELARPVNTQYF
TGTGCCAGCAGTCCGGAGTTAGCTAGACCCGTAAATACGCAGTATTTT
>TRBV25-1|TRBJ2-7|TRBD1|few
CASSESAGGRYEQYF
TGTGCCAGCAGTGAATCAGCAGGGGGAAGATACGAGCAGTACTTC
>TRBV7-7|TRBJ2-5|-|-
CASSLGGGSRETQYF
TGTGCCAGCAGCTTGGGGGGAGGTAGCCGGGAGACCCAGTACTTC
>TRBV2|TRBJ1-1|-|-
CASSESRNTEAFF
TGTGCCAGCAGTGAAAGTAGGAACACTGAAGCTTTCTTT
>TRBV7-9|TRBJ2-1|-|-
CASSLTGNEQFF
TGTGCCAGCAGCTTAACGGGGAATGAGCAGTTCTTC
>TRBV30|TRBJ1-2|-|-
CAWNVGYGYTF
TGTGCCTGGAACGTCGGCTATGGCTACACCTTC
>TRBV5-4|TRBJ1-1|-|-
CASSLVGSLNTEAFF
TGTGCCAGCAGCTTGGTTGGCTCGTTGAACACTGAAGCTTTCTTT
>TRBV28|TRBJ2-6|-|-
CASSSSGAGANVLTF
TGTGCCAGCAGTTCTTCCGGGGCTGGGGCCAACGTCCTGACTTTC
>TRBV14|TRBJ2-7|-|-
CASSQVYRHEQYF
TGTGCCAGCAGCCAAGTGTACAGGCACGAGCAGTACTTC
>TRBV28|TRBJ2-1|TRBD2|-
CASSPSGGIYNEQFF
TGTGCCAGCAGTCCTAGCGGGGGCATTTACAATGAGCAGTTCTTC
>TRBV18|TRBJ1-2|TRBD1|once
CASSEQGADGYTF
TGTGCCAGCTCAGAACAGGGGGCCGACGGCTACACCTTC
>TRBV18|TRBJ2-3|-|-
CASTPRVTDTQYF
TGTGCCAGCACTCCCAGGGTTACCGATACGCAGTATTTT
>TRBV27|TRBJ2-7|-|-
CASRRETESYEQYF
TGTGCCAGTCGGAGGGAAACCGAGTCCTACGAGCAGTACTTC
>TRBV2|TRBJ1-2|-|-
CASVGPDTGYTF
TGTGCCAGCGTAGGACCGGACACTGGCTACACCTTC
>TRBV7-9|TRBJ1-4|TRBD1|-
CASSQNRGRDEKLFF
TGTGCCAGCAGCCAGAACAGGGGGCGTGATGAAAAACTGTTTTTT
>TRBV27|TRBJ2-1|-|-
CASSFDGTYNEQFF
TGTGCCAGCAGTTTTGACGGGACCTACAATGAGCAGTTCTTC
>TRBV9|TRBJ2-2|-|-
CASAFRTANTGELFF
TGTGCCAGCGCTTTTCGGACAGCGAACACCGGGGAGCTGTTTTTT
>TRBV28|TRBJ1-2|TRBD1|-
CASSLRGQGGGYTF
TGTGCCAGCAGCCTTAGAGGACAGGGCGGCGGCTACACCTTC
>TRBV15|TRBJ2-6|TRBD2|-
CATSLSGRVSGANVLTF
TGTGCCACCAGCCTTAGCGGGAGGGTCTCTGGGGCCAACGTCCTGACTTTC
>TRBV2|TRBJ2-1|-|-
CASSELGYNEQFF
TGTGCCAGCAGTGAACTCGGCTACAATGAGCAGTTCTTC
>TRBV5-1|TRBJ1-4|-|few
CASSLAPLGGGNEKLFF
TGCGCCAGCAGCTTGGCCCCACTTGGGGGGGGGAATGAAAAACTGTTTTTT
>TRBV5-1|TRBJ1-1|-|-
CASTAGETEAFF
TGCGCCAGCACCGCGGGGGAGACTGAAGCTTTCTTT
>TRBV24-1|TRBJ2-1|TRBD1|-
CATSDGQGAGYNEQFF
TGTGCCACCAGTGATGGACAGGGGGCGGGGTACAATGAGCAGTTCTTC
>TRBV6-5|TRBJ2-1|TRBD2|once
CASTEGASGNNEQFF
TGTGCCAGCACCGAAGGGGCTAGCGGTAACAATGAGCAGTTCTTC
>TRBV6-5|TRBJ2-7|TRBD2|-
CASSYSISGSYEQYF
TGTGCCAGCAGTTACTCAATTAGCGGGAGCTACGAGCAGTACTTC
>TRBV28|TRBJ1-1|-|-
CASSLPQGTEAFF
TGTGCCAGCAGCCTACCCCAAGGGACAGAAGCTTTCTTT
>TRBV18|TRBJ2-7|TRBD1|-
CASSPGQYSYEQYF
TGTGCCAGCTCACCGGGACAGTACTCCTACGAGCAGTACTTC
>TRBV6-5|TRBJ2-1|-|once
CASNPRPFSYNEQFF
TGTGCCAGCAATCCTAGACCTTTCTCCTACAATGAGCAGTTCTTC
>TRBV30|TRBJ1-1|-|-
CAWRKGGSYTEAFF
TGTGCCTGGAGGAAAGGGGGTTCCTACACTGAAGCTTTCTTT
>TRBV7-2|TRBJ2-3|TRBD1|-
CASSPRQGRFATDTQYF
TGTGCCAGCAGCCCACGACAGGGTAGATTCGCCACAGATACGCAGTATTTT
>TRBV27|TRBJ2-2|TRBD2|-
CASSLLGTSGSPGELFF
TGTGCCAGCAGTTTACTAGGGACTAGCGGGAGTCCCGGGGAGCTGTTTTTT
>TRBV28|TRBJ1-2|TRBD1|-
CASIDGAGGIYGYTF
TGTGCCAGCATCGATGGGGCAGGGGGAATCTATGGCTACACCTTC
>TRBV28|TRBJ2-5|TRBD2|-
CASTRSGLAGGPQETQYF
TGTGCCAGCACTAGAAGCGGGCTAGCGGGAGGGCCCCAAGAGACCCAGTACTTC
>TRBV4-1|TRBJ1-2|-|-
CASSQEWASFSGYTF
TGCGCCAGCAGCCAAGAGTGGGCCAGCTTTTCTGGCTACACCTTC
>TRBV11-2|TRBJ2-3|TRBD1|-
CASSLRDRVSQYF
TGTGCCAGCAGCCTCCGAGACAGGGTCTCGCAGTATTTT
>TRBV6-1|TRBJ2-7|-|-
CASSEPMTAYEQYF
TGTGCCAGCAGTGAACCTATGACAGCCTACGAGCAGTACTTC
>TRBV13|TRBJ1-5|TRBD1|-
CASSLGLAGGQLNQPQHF
TGTGCCAGCAGCTTAGGTCTTGCTGGGGGACAGCTCAATCAGCCCCAGCATTTT
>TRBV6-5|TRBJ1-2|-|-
CASSTRDLNYGYTF
TGTGCCAGCAGTACCAGGGATCTTAACTATGGCTACACCTTC